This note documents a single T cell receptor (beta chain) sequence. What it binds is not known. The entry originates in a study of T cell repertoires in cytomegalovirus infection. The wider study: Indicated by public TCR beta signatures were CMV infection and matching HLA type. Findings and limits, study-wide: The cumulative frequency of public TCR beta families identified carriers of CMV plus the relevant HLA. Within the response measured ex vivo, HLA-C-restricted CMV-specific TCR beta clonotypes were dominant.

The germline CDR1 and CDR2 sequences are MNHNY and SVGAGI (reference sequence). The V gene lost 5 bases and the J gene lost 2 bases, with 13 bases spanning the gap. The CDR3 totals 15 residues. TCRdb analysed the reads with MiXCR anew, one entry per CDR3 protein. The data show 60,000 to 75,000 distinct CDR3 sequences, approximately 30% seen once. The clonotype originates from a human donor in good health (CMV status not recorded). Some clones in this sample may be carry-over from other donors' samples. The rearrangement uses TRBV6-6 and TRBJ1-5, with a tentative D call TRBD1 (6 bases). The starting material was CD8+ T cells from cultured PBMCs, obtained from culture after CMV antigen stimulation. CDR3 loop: CASSMGTIGNQPQHF. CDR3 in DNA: TGTGCCAGCAGTATGGGGACAATCGGCAATCAGCCCCAGCATTTT.